The 27 T cell receptor beta chains listed next were all sequenced from one sample in a study of spatial heterogeneity in lung cancer (dated by TCRdb to about 2019). The paper as a whole reports these results and caveats: A correlation was observed between the number of expanded intratumoral alpha and beta TCRs and the tumor nonsynonymous mutation count.

Their recognized antigens are unknown. In light of the paper, this sample's time point label describes: sample taken at primary tumor resection. Libraries were constructed by 5' RACE. Sequencing took place on a NextSeq 500. The public reads were quality trimmed at Q25 with fastp and then assembled into clones with MiXCR by TCRdb, keeping productive beta chains. Rows merge per CDR3 protein into single entries with the most common DNA and genes. Counted in this sample were 20,000 to 25,000 distinct CDR3 sequences; about 6.8% of them appeared once. Together, the top ten hold approximately 10% of the sample. The sequencing used lung tumor tissue, collected at surgery. These receptors came from a male donor with early-stage non-small cell lung cancer.

This clonotype was counted only a few times. The rearrangement joins TRBV19 to TRBJ2-4, with TRBD1 identical over 7 bases. CDR1 is LNHDA, CDR2 SQIVND, per germline (reference sequence). V shed 1 base and J 5 bases; nucleotides not matched to a gene: 5. There are 15 residues in the CDR3. In nucleotides, the CDR3 is TGTGCCAGTAGTATAGCAGGACAGGTGCAAAACATTCAGTACTTC. This codes for CASSIAGQVQNIQYF. Full variable domain (missing parts from reference TRBV19 and TRBJ2-4): DGGITQSPKYLFRKEGQNVTLSCEQNLNHDAMYWYRQDPGQGLRLIYYSQIVNDFQKGDIAEGYSVSREKKESFPLTVTSAQKNPTAFYLCASSIAGQVQNIQYFGAGTRLSVL.

The chain recombines TRBV7-2 with TRBJ2-7, with TRBD1 matching over 12 bases. Germline V CDR1 and CDR2: SGHTA, FQGNSA. V was clipped by 5 bases and J by 5 bases; unmatched bases: 13. The CDR3 consists of 17 residues. CDR3 residues: CASSQGPAGQGAHEQYF. CDR3 DNA sequence: TGTGCCAGCAGCCAGGGGCCGGCGGGACAGGGGGCCCACGAGCAGTACTTC. The full variable domain, with the rest looked up from reference TRBV7-2 and TRBJ2-7, is GAGVSQSPSNKVTEKGKDVELRCDPISGHTALYWYRQSLGQGLEFLIYFQGNSAPDKSGLPSDRFSAERTGGSVSTLTIQRTQQEDSAVYLCASSQGPAGQGAHEQYFGPGTRLTVT.

This sequence joins TRBV20-1 and TRBJ2-3, with no clear D. Per germline, CDR1 DFQATT and CDR2 SNEGSKA (reference sequence). The V end lost 0 bases, the J end lost 0 bases, and 10 bases lay between the germline ends. The CDR3 extends over 15 amino acids. CDR3 nucleotides: TGCAGTGCTAGAGATGCCCTGTCTAGCACAGATACGCAGTATTTT. Amino acid sequence: CSARDALSSTDTQYF.

The rearrangement links TRBV19 to TRBJ1-2; 7 bases are shared with TRBD1. V gave up 5 bases and J gave up 0 bases; unmatched junction bases: 6. The CDR3 is made up of 15 amino acids. CDR1 is LNHDA, CDR2 SQIVND, per germline (reference sequence). The CDR3 is CASSPRTGANYGYTF. CDR3 in DNA: TGTGCCAGTAGTCCAAGAACAGGGGCTAACTATGGCTACACCTTC.

This clonotype was detected ten times or more. This chain uses TRBV7-8 with TRBJ1-4; D is undetermined. V dropped 5 bases and J dropped 8 bases, with 15 bases sitting between them. The CDR3 has 14 amino acids. CDR1 is SGHVS, CDR2 FQNEAQ, per germline. The CDR3 region is CASSLRISEEKLFF. The CDR3 DNA reads TGTGCCAGCAGCCTGAGGATTTCGGAAGAAAAACTGTTTTTT.

This clonotype was picked up many times. This rearrangement joins TRBV7-8 to TRBJ2-5; D perhaps matches TRBD1 (6 bases). The V and J ends lost 4 bases and 2 bases respectively, with 23 bases between them. Germline V lookup: CDR1 SGHVS, CDR2 FQNEAQ. This CDR3 has 18 residues. The CDR3 DNA reads as TGTGCCAGCAGCTACTCAACGCGAGGGGGAGCCGCTCAAGAGACCCAGTACTTC. This gives the protein CASSYSTRGGAAQETQYF.

Ten or more counts support this clonotype. This chain uses TRBV28 with TRBJ1-1, with no clear D. V shed 4 bases and J shed 5 bases, with 8 bases lying between them. Germline V CDR1 and CDR2: MDHEN, SYDVKM. This CDR3 region has 12 residues. The DNA for the CDR3 is TGTGCCAGCAGTTCTCTCGATACTGAAGCTTTCTTT. It is translated as CASSSLDTEAFF.

This clonotype was seen many times. As DNA, the CDR3 is TGTGCCAGCAGCTTGAAAGCAGGTCTAATAGGGCAGTACTTC. Protein sequence: CASSLKAGLIGQYF. This rearrangement joins TRBV5-8 to TRBJ2-7; no reliable D call. V was trimmed by 1 base and J by 9 bases, leaving 17 bases between them. CDR1 and CDR2 (germline): SGHTS, YDEGEE. The CDR3 totals 14 residues.

This clonotype was observed at least ten times. For the CDR3, the DNA is TGTGCCAGCAGCTTTGATGGGGGCGGCACTGAAGCTTTCTTT. It translates to CASSFDGGGTEAFF. V usage is TRBV11-2 and J usage is TRBJ1-1, with a weak D call TRBD1 (6 bases). V lost 3 bases and J 4 bases, leaving 12 bases between the germline ends. CDR1 is SGHAT and CDR2 is FQNNGV in the germline V gene. The CDR3 covers 14 residues. The entire variable domain, with the rest obtained from reference TRBV11-2 and TRBJ1-1, is as follows: EAGVAQSPRYKIIEKRQSVAFWCNPISGHATLYWYQQILGQGPKLLIQFQNNGVVDDSQLPKDRFSAERLKGVDSTLKIQPAKLEDSAVYLCASSFDGGGTEAFFGQGTRLTVV.

In this sample, this clonotype turned up many times. The V call is TRBV20-1, the J call TRBJ2-3; 14 bases line up with TRBD2. The CDR3 runs 15 residues. Germline V CDR1 and CDR2: DFQATT, SNEGSKA (reference sequence). Trimming took 6 bases from V and 6 from J; bases not matched to a gene: 8. CDR3 bases: TGCAGTGCCCAGACTAGCGGGGGGGCATTTGATACGCAGTATTTT. It encodes CSAQTSGGAFDTQYF.

This clonotype has at least ten counts. V is TRBV7-2 and J is TRBJ1-2; a weak D match, TRBD1 (6 bases). CDR3 length: 16 residues. Per the germline V gene, CDR1 is SGHTA and CDR2 is FQGNSA. V dropped 1 base and J dropped 2 bases, with 14 bases sitting between them. CDR3 nucleotides: TGTGCCAGCAGCTTAGACCCTGGACAGCCCAACTATGGCTACACCTTC. It codes for CASSLDPGQPNYGYTF. The full variable domain, completed using reference TRBV7-2 and TRBJ1-2, is GAGVSQSPSNKVTEKGKDVELRCDPISGHTALYWYRQSLGQGLEFLIYFQGNSAPDKSGLPSDRFSAERTGGSVSTLTIQRTQQEDSAVYLCASSLDPGQPNYGYTFGSGTRLTVV.

This clonotype was recorded many times. The V call is TRBV20-1, the J call TRBJ1-6; TRBD1 matches 8 bases. The CDR3 loop spans 17 amino acids. Trimming removed 0 bases from V and 10 bases from J; junction bases left unmatched: 14. CDR1 and CDR2 from the germline V gene are DFQATT and SNEGSKA (reference sequence). CDR3 loop: CSARDRGQVSGSSPLHF. In nucleotides, the CDR3 is TGCAGTGCTAGAGACCGGGGACAGGTCTCTGGATCGTCACCCCTCCACTTT.

The rearrangement links TRBV2 to TRBJ2-2; 7 bases fit TRBD1. Germline V gene lookup returns CDR1 SNHLY and CDR2 FYNNEI. CDR3 length: 13 amino acids. After removal of 6 bases from V and 7 bases from J, the junction contained 5 bases not matched to a gene. DNA for the CDR3: TGTGCCAGCAGCGCAGGGGGTGGCGGGGAGCTGTTTTTT. Its protein product is CASSAGGGGELFF.

This clonotype was picked up many times. The chain employs TRBV7-8 and TRBJ1-2; D not resolved. Deletions cut 1 base from V and 4 bases from J, with 13 bases between. This CDR3 contains 15 residues. CDR1 and CDR2 (germline): SGHVS, FQNEAQ. CDR3 in DNA: TGTGCCAGCAGCTTAGTCTTGGGGAGCGCCTATGGCTACACCTTC. Protein product: CASSLVLGSAYGYTF.

This clonotype was counted many times. V and J are TRBV24-1 and TRBJ2-3; D is undetermined. The V end lost 0 bases, the J end lost 4 bases, and 10 bases lay between the germline ends. Germline V gives CDR1 KGHDR, CDR2 SFDVKD. CDR3 length: 15 residues. CDR3 in amino acids: CATSDLSDEADTQYF. The CDR3 coding sequence is TGTGCCACCAGTGATTTGTCCGATGAGGCAGATACGCAGTATTTT.

The sample holds many counts of this clonotype. The gene calls are TRBV6-5 and TRBJ1-1, with TRBD1 identical over 7 bases. The CDR3 runs 14 residues. V lost 6 bases, J lost 4 bases, and 8 bases stayed unmatched. The germline V gene has CDR1 MNHEY and CDR2 SVGAGI. The CDR3 DNA is TGTGCCAGCAGCCGGGACAGTTCGGGCACTGAAGCTTTCTTT. This gives the protein CASSRDSSGTEAFF.

This clonotype was seen repeatedly, ten times or more. Written as DNA, the CDR3 is TGTGCCAGCAGCTTGGTGGTCCAGGGCCTGAACACTGAAGCTTTCTTT. It specifies CASSLVVQGLNTEAFF. The chain recombines TRBV5-5 with TRBJ1-1; D might be TRBD1 (5 bases). Germline CDR1 is SGHKS and CDR2 is YYEKEE (reference sequence). This CDR3 has 16 residues. With 0 bases removed from V and 0 bases from J, the gap between germline ends came to 12 bases.

This sequence joins TRBV10-3 and TRBJ2-5; TRBD2 agrees at 8 bases. CDR1 and CDR2 from the germline V gene are ENHRY and SYGVKD. The CDR3 spans 14 residues. Trimming at V came to 3 bases and at J to 5 bases, leaving 5 bases not matched to a gene. CDR3 DNA sequence: TGTGCCATCAGTGACAATAGCGGGGTTGAGACCCAGTACTTC. Translating gives CAISDNSGVETQYF.

At least ten counts were recorded for this clonotype. V gene TRBV19 combines with J gene TRBJ1-1, with a tentative D call TRBD1 (5 bases). This CDR3 has 13 residues. V lost 5 bases, J lost 4 bases, and 11 bases lay in between. Germline CDR1 LNHDA, CDR2 SQIVND (reference sequence). The CDR3: CASSGTWITEAFF. The CDR3 DNA sequence: TGTGCCAGTAGTGGGACGTGGATCACTGAAGCTTTCTTT.

The sample holds many counts of this clonotype. The genes are TRBV6-5 and TRBJ1-5; D unclear. The germline CDR1 and CDR2 sequences are MNHEY and SVGAGI. V was shortened by 3 bases and J by 6 bases, with 9 bases between the two germline ends. The CDR3 length is 13 residues. CDR3 in DNA: TGTGCCAGCAGTTATTTCTTAGGTCAGCCCCAGCATTTT. It encodes CASSYFLGQPQHF.

This clonotype was counted many times. The chain recombines TRBV5-1 with TRBJ2-7; TRBD1 matches at 9 bases. CDR1 and CDR2 from the germline V gene are SGHRS and YFSETQ. V trimming: 1 base; J trimming: 1 base; junction bases outside the gene matches: 12. The CDR3 sequence is 18 residues long. CDR3 sequence: CASSLNPTGGMGSYEQYF. CDR3 bases: TGCGCCAGCAGCTTGAACCCCACAGGGGGCATGGGGTCCTACGAGCAGTACTTC. Full variable domain (outside the CDR3, taken from reference TRBV5-1 and TRBJ2-7): KAGVTQTPRYLIKTRGQQVTLSCSPISGHRSVSWYQQTPGQGLQFLFEYFSETQRNKGNFPGRFSGRQFSNSRSEMNVSTLELGDSALYLCASSLNPTGGMGSYEQYFGPGTRLTVT.

The V call is TRBV20-1, the J call TRBJ1-5; no reliable D call. The CDR3 is made up of 14 amino acids. Germline assignment: CDR1 DFQATT and CDR2 SNEGSKA (reference sequence). The ends were cut back, 4 bases at V and 0 bases at J, with 10 bases in the middle. CDR3 bases: TGCAGTGCTACCCGGGGTAATAGCAATCAGCCCCAGCATTTT. This encodes CSATRGNSNQPQHF.

In its sample, this clonotype was seen many times. The chain has TRBV6-2 or TRBV6-3 and TRBJ2-1; 9 nucleotides agree with TRBD2. CDR1 is MNHEY, CDR2 SVGEGT, per germline. The CDR3 sequence is 14 residues long. Unmatched junction bases numbered 10, after V lost 6 bases and J lost 10 bases. CDR3 DNA sequence: TGTGCCAGCAGCCCGGGACTAGCTGGGTGGGAGCAGTTCTTC. Its protein is CASSPGLAGWEQFF.

This clonotype was observed at least ten times. The chain uses TRBV5-1 and TRBJ2-3, with D perhaps matching TRBD2 (6 bases). Looked up from germline, CDR1 is SGHRS and CDR2 is YFSETQ. Trimming removed 3 bases at V and 2 bases at J, with 13 bases between. There are 15 residues in the CDR3. CDR3 protein: CASSSQRAFTDTQYF. The DNA of the CDR3 is TGCGCCAGCAGCTCACAGCGGGCCTTCACAGATACGCAGTATTTT.

The V call is TRBV4-3, the J call TRBJ2-3, with 7 nucleotides matching TRBD1. Per germline, CDR1 LGHNA and CDR2 YSLEER. This CDR3 spans 14 amino acids. The V gene end was trimmed by 1 base and the J gene end by 3 bases; junction bases not matched to a gene: 1. The CDR3 is CASSQAGQTDTQYF. DNA for the CDR3: TGCGCCAGCAGCCAAGCGGGACAGACAGATACGCAGTATTTT.

This clonotype occurred many times. The V gene is TRBV12-3 or TRBV12-4, the J gene TRBJ2-3, with TRBD2 matching 10 bases. V lost 5 bases, J lost 3 bases, and 5 bases stayed unmatched. The CDR3 spans 15 residues. CDR3 nucleotide sequence: TGTGCCAGCAGTCGCACTAGCGGGGAAACAGATACGCAGTATTTT. Protein product: CASSRTSGETDTQYF.

This clonotype was observed many times. The gene calls are TRBV7-2 and TRBJ1-3; no clear D gene. Trimming left V 6 bases short and J 0 bases short, with 6 bases between. The CDR3 spans 13 residues. Germline assignment: CDR1 SGHTA and CDR2 FQGNSA. The CDR3 is CASRIASGNTIYF. The CDR3 DNA reads as TGTGCCAGCAGAATCGCCTCTGGAAACACCATATATTTT. The full variable domain, rest sourced from reference TRBV7-2 and TRBJ1-3, is GAGVSQSPSNKVTEKGKDVELRCDPISGHTALYWYRQSLGQGLEFLIYFQGNSAPDKSGLPSDRFSAERTGGSVSTLTIQRTQQEDSAVYLCASRIASGNTIYFGEGSWLTVV.